This entry features one TCR beta chain sequence. Original processing methods: Estimation of nucleated cell counts was performed using reference gene primer amplification. This table comes from immunoSEQ multiplex PCR, and its TCRdb copy is limited to in-frame clones, with some not included. That table supplies the V and J calls and clone size; D and trimming were determined from the DNA. The sample holds about 260,000 clones; around 88% are singletons and the top ten take almost 2%. This record comes from a study of blood T cell repertoires in COVID-19. On the study more broadly: Samples came from the United States, Italy and Spain, spanning acute and convalescent COVID-19. In each case, the material was cDNA or gDNA derived from T cells, B-cell-depleted T cells, or PBMCs.

This CDR3 has 10 amino acids. V was pared by 7 bases and J by 4 bases, with 5 bases between. Germline lookup yields CDR1 DFQATT and CDR2 SNEGSKA (reference sequence). The chain links TRBV20-1 to TRBJ2-1; D gene ambiguous. The sequence was obtained from a man aged 30-40 years with active or convalescent COVID-19. The specimen was peripheral blood. CDR3 amino acids: CSVEYNEQFF. The CDR3 DNA sequence: TGCAGTGTGGAGTACAATGAGCAGTTCTTC.